The 29 T cell receptor beta chains below all came from one sample that was sequenced in a study of T cells after yellow fever vaccination. Each CDR3 protein is one row after TCRdb ran MiXCR on the 5' RACE reads. Among a few hundred thousand distinct CDR3 sequences listed, approximately 3.6% were seen once. The sample here was PBMCs, taken 15 days after the yellow fever booster vaccination. The receptors originated from a man between 18 and 29 years old who received the YFV17D yellow fever vaccine.

This clonotype was counted many times. V usage is TRBV7-9 and J usage is TRBJ2-2; D gene uncertain. The V gene lost 6 bases and the J gene lost 5 bases, with 10 bases spanning the gap. CDR3 length: 13 residues. CDR1 and CDR2 from the germline V gene are SEHNR and FQNEAQ (reference sequence). The CDR3 reads CASSMSRTGELFF. The CDR3 bases are TGTGCCAGCAGTATGTCGCGGACCGGGGAGCTGTTTTTT.

As to this clonotype: No conserved phenylalanine or tryptophan is present at the end of the CDR3, so a read error is the likely explanation. V gene TRBV5-1 combines with J gene TRBJ1-2, with unresolved D. V shed 0 bases and J shed 0 bases, with 6 bases lying between them. Germline-derived CDR1 and CDR2 are SGHRS and YFSETQ. CDR3 size: 14 residues. The DNA for the CDR3 is TGCGCCAGCAGCTTGGAATCCCCTAACTATGGCTACACCTAC. It specifies CASSLESPNYGYTY.

In this sample, this clonotype turned up many times. V is TRBV20-1 and J is TRBJ2-3; 8 nucleotides align to TRBD1. From germline, CDR1 is DFQATT and CDR2 SNEGSKA (reference sequence). The length of the CDR3 is 19 residues. Germline trimming cut 3 bases from V and 9 bases from J; bases unmatched to any gene: 26. The CDR3 DNA follows: TGCAGTGCTAGTCGGCACAGGGGGGACGAACCACCGGGGATTAGGACGCAGTATTTT. Its translation: CSASRHRGDEPPGIRTQYF.

This clonotype appeared many times. V usage is TRBV6-5 and J usage is TRBJ2-5, with 12 bases identical to TRBD2. This CDR3 has 16 amino acids. V lost 8 bases, J lost 4 bases, and 11 bases stayed unmatched. Germline V lookup: CDR1 MNHEY, CDR2 SVGAGI. CDR3 loop: CASPPSGGAQSETQYF. CDR3 DNA: TGTGCCAGCCCCCCTAGCGGGGGGGCGCAATCAGAGACCCAGTACTTC.

This clonotype was seen many times. The chain is built from TRBV5-6 and TRBJ2-3, with D tentatively TRBD1 (5 bases). The germline CDR1 and CDR2 sequences are SGHDT and YYEEEE. Between the trimmed V and J ends, which lost 8 bases and 2 bases, there was a span of 12 bases. The CDR3 consists of 13 residues. The CDR3 DNA follows: TGTGCCAGGGAAAGACAGATCACAGATACGCAGTATTTT. It encodes CARERQITDTQYF.

The sample holds a few counts of this clonotype. This chain links TRBV3-1 with TRBJ1-1, with a weak D call TRBD1 (5 bases). The V end lost 5 bases, the J end lost 5 bases, and 15 bases lay between the germline ends. There are 14 residues in the CDR3. Germline V gene lookup returns CDR1 LGHDT and CDR2 YNNKEL (reference sequence). CDR3 sequence reads: CASSFFRDGTEAFF. The CDR3 nucleotides are TGTGCCAGCAGCTTCTTCAGGGATGGAACTGAAGCTTTCTTT.

The rearrangement uses TRBV5-1 and TRBJ2-1, with D possibly called TRBD1 or TRBD2 (6 bases each). The ends were cut back, 0 bases at V and 9 bases at J, with 13 bases in the middle. This CDR3 is 14 amino acids long. In germline, CDR1 is SGHRS, CDR2 YFSETQ. The CDR3: CASSLAGLQGEQFF. In DNA, the CDR3 is TGCGCCAGCAGCTTGGCCGGACTACAGGGTGAGCAGTTCTTC.

This clonotype occurred many times. The J gene is TRBJ1-4, the V gene TRBV9; D call uncertain. CDR3 length: 14 amino acids. The V end was cut by 0 bases, the J end by 7 bases, with 10 bases between. From germline, CDR1 is SGDLS and CDR2 YYNGEE. In DNA form, the CDR3 reads TGTGCCAGCAGCGTAGACGGAGAGCCTGAAAAACTGTTTTTT. Amino acid sequence: CASSVDGEPEKLFF.

This clonotype has at least ten counts. The chain employs TRBV2 and TRBJ2-7; D remains unclear. V lost 9 bases to trimming and J lost 1 base, with 7 bases between them. Germline CDR1 and CDR2: SNHLY and FYNNEI. The CDR3 has 11 amino acids. The CDR3 sequence is CARGTSYEQYF. CDR3 DNA: TGTGCCAGGGGTACTTCCTACGAGCAGTACTTC.

The chain combines TRBV18 with TRBJ2-1; D gene uncertain. The CDR3 totals 13 residues. The ends were cut back, 2 bases at V and 5 bases at J, with 7 bases in the middle. The V gene's germline CDR1 is KGHSH and CDR2 LQKENI. CDR3 DNA sequence: TGTGCCAGCTCACCATTGCAGGACAATGAGCAGTTCTTC. Protein product: CASSPLQDNEQFF.

This clonotype was picked up many times. The V call is TRBV6-5, the J call TRBJ2-5; no clear D gene. The CDR3 spans 13 residues. The V end lost 5 bases, the J end lost 0 bases, and 7 bases lay between the germline ends. Germline loops: CDR1 MNHEY, CDR2 SVGAGI. CDR3 nucleotide sequence: TGTGCCAGCAGTGGCCAGTACCAAGAGACCCAGTACTTC. Encoded protein: CASSGQYQETQYF.

This clonotype was observed many times. The chain links TRBV7-6 to TRBJ1-5; possibly TRBD1 for D (5 bases). Per germline, CDR1 SGHVS and CDR2 FNYEAQ. Trimming shortened V by 1 base and J by 5 bases, and 9 bases separated the two germline ends. The CDR3 contains 14 residues. CDR3 bases: TGTGCCAGCAGCTTAGGCGACAGTTATCAGCCCCAGCATTTT. Protein sequence: CASSLGDSYQPQHF. The full variable domain, with the rest looked up from reference TRBV7-6 and TRBJ1-5, is GAGVSQSPRYKVTKRGQDVALRCDPISGHVSLYWYRQALGQGPEFLTYFNYEAQQDKSGLPNDRFSAERPEGSISTLTIQRTEQRDSAMYRCASSLGDSYQPQHFGDGTRLSIL.

The chain joins TRBV12-3 or TRBV12-4 to TRBJ2-2, with D perhaps TRBD2 (5 bases). The CDR3 runs to 14 residues. V dropped 3 bases and J dropped 4 bases, with 9 bases sitting between them. CDR3 in amino acids: CASSLSEGTGELFF. CDR3 DNA sequence: TGTGCCAGCAGTTTGAGCGAGGGCACCGGGGAGCTGTTTTTT.

This clonotype showed up many times. This chain joins TRBV6-5 and TRBJ2-7; the D is unclear. Germline CDR1 and CDR2: MNHEY and SVGAGI. With 2 bases removed from V and 7 bases from J, the gap between germline ends came to 6 bases. The length of the CDR3 is 11 residues. This CDR3 is CASSYLREQYF. CDR3 in DNA: TGTGCCAGCAGTTACCTCAGGGAGCAGTACTTC.

This clonotype has ten or more counts. The chain has TRBV24-1 and TRBJ2-1; D remains unclear. Germline CDR1 and CDR2: KGHDR and SFDVKD. The CDR3 spans 14 residues. V was shortened by 4 bases and J by 4 bases, with 10 bases between the two germline ends. CDR3 in amino acids: CATSDGRFYNEQFF. CDR3 bases: TGTGCCACCAGTGACGGACGGTTTTACAATGAGCAGTTCTTC.

This clonotype was counted many times. The J gene is TRBJ2-5, the V gene TRBV5-6, with 11 bases fitting TRBD2. Germline CDR1 reads SGHDT; CDR2 reads YYEEEE. The CDR3 extends over 15 amino acids. V gave up 0 bases and J gave up 5 bases; unmatched junction bases: 3. Written as DNA, the CDR3 is TGTGCCAGCAGCTTGGCTAGCGGGGGGTTCGAGACCCAGTACTTC. It codes for CASSLASGGFETQYF.

Many counts were recorded for this clonotype. The chain is built from TRBV12-3 or TRBV12-4 and TRBJ2-4; 9 positions agree with TRBD2. CDR3 length equals 14 residues. V lost 4 bases to trimming and J lost 8 bases; unmatched junction nucleotides: 6. The DNA for the CDR3 is TGTGCCAGCAGTTCTAGGCGGGGGGGGCACATTCAGTACTTC. Translated, it gives CASSSRRGGHIQYF.

This clonotype has a count of ten or more. CDR3: CASSLYTGELFF. The CDR3 DNA reads as TGTGCCAGCAGCTTGTACACCGGGGAGCTGTTTTTT. This chain links TRBV7-2 with TRBJ2-2; D remains ambiguous. The CDR3 sequence is 12 residues long. Trimming removed 3 bases at V and 3 bases at J, with 2 bases between. The V gene's germline CDR1 is SGHTA and CDR2 FQGNSA. Combining the CDR3 with reference TRBV7-2 and TRBJ2-2 gives the whole variable domain GAGVSQSPSNKVTEKGKDVELRCDPISGHTALYWYRQSLGQGLEFLIYFQGNSAPDKSGLPSDRFSAERTGGSVSTLTIQRTQQEDSAVYLCASSLYTGELFFGEGSRLTVL.

This clonotype was counted many times. The gene calls are TRBV14 and TRBJ2-1, with D perhaps TRBD2 (6 bases). Trimming shortened V by 1 base and J by 4 bases, and 14 bases separated the two germline ends. The CDR3 is 16 residues long. Germline V CDR1 and CDR2: SGHDN, FVKESK. This CDR3 is CASSQGAGRRYNEQFF. CDR3 in DNA: TGTGCCAGCAGCCAAGGGGCTGGGAGGCGGTACAATGAGCAGTTCTTC.

V and J are TRBV9 and TRBJ1-4; a possible D gene is TRBD1 (5 bases). Between the trimmed V and J ends, which lost 4 bases and 2 bases, there was a span of 12 bases. Per the germline V gene, CDR1 is SGDLS and CDR2 is YYNGEE. CDR3 length equals 15 residues. This CDR3 reads CASSLGGGTNEKLFF. CDR3 DNA sequence: TGTGCCAGCAGCCTCGGCGGGGGGACTAATGAAAAACTGTTTTTT.

This clonotype has ten or more counts. This sequence joins TRBV5-1 and TRBJ2-7; D call uncertain. Looked up from germline, CDR1 is SGHRS and CDR2 is YFSETQ. V lost 0 bases and J 6 bases, leaving 13 bases between the germline ends. This CDR3 has 14 residues. DNA of the CDR3: TGCGCCAGCAGCTTGGGGTATGGAACTTTCGAGCAGTACGTC. Amino acids: CASSLGYGTFEQYV.

This clonotype was seen repeatedly, ten times or more. As DNA, the CDR3 is TGCGCCAGCAGCTACACAGGGGATGGGGCTGAAGCTTTCTTT. It yields the protein CASSYTGDGAEAFF. V is TRBV5-1 and J is TRBJ1-1, with TRBD1 matching 7 bases. The ends lost 3 bases at V and 6 bases at J; junction bases unmatched: 8. The CDR3 contains 14 residues. Germline-derived CDR1 and CDR2 are SGHRS and YFSETQ.

This clonotype appeared many times. V usage is TRBV29-1 and J usage is TRBJ2-4; D possibly corresponds to TRBD1 (6 bases). V dropped 7 bases and J dropped 1 base, with 17 bases sitting between them. Per germline, CDR1 SQVTM and CDR2 ANQGSEA. The CDR3 spans 15 residues. CDR3 loop: CSAEDTGSAKNIQYF. DNA for the CDR3: TGCAGCGCCGAGGATACAGGGTCGGCCAAAAACATTCAGTACTTC.

This clonotype appeared many times. The chain carries TRBV7-2 and TRBJ2-4, with TRBD1 matching 10 bases. The CDR3 is 17 residues long. V was pared by 1 base and J by 0 bases, with 3 bases of the junction left unmatched. Germline V gives CDR1 SGHTA, CDR2 FQGNSA. CDR3 protein: CASSLVGTGVAKNIQYF. The DNA for the CDR3 is TGTGCCAGCAGCTTAGTCGGGACAGGGGTAGCCAAAAACATTCAGTACTTC.

This clonotype was recorded at least ten times. The rearrangement uses TRBV4-2 and TRBJ1-3; D perhaps matches TRBD1 (6 bases). The germline CDR1 and CDR2 sequences are LGHNA and YNFKEQ. This CDR3 comprises 16 residues. V lost 0 bases to trimming and J lost 2 bases, with 11 bases between them. CDR3 region: CASSQEGGGPGNTIYF. DNA of the CDR3: TGTGCCAGCAGCCAAGAGGGAGGGGGACCTGGAAACACCATATATTTT.

This chain links TRBV10-3 with TRBJ1-3; a possible D gene is TRBD1 (6 bases). Trimming removed 3 bases at V and 6 bases at J, with 18 bases between. The CDR3 length is 16 residues. Germline loops: CDR1 ENHRY, CDR2 SYGVKD. Here the CDR3 DNA reads TGTGCCATCAGTGACCCTGCACAGGGATTAGAAAACACCATATATTTT. It codes for CAISDPAQGLENTIYF.

This clonotype was counted between two and nine times. The J gene is TRBJ2-6, the V gene TRBV19; D is uncertain. The CDR3 contains 15 residues. Germline V gene data show CDR1 as LNHDA and CDR2 as SQIVND (reference sequence). The germline V and J ends were trimmed by 5 bases and 0 bases, with 8 bases remaining between them. CDR3 in amino acids: CASSPSNSGANVLTF. CDR3 coding DNA: TGTGCCAGTAGTCCCTCAAACTCTGGGGCCAACGTCCTGACTTTC.

There are many counts of this clonotype. This sequence joins TRBV19 and TRBJ2-1; 8 nucleotides agree with TRBD2. There are 14 residues in the CDR3. The germline V gene has CDR1 LNHDA and CDR2 SQIVND (reference sequence). J was trimmed by 4 bases and V by 7 bases; bases with no gene match: 6. The CDR3 spells CASTPRGGYNEQFF. The CDR3 coding sequence is TGTGCCAGTACCCCTCGGGGGGGTTACAATGAGCAGTTCTTC.

This clonotype was detected ten times or more. The gene calls are TRBV3-1 and TRBJ2-1; D is possibly TRBD1 (5 bases). The CDR3 totals 15 residues. Germline V lookup: CDR1 LGHDT, CDR2 YNNKEL (reference sequence). With 0 bases removed from V and 8 bases from J, the gap between germline ends came to 14 bases. The CDR3: CASSQDHRQGYEQFF. In DNA form, the CDR3 reads TGTGCCAGCAGCCAAGATCATCGGCAGGGCTATGAGCAGTTCTTC.